Listed below are T cell receptor beta chains from one sample, sequenced in a study of T cells after yellow fever vaccination. TCRdb redid the calling of the 5' RACE reads with MiXCR, one entry per CDR3 protein. The data show a few hundred thousand distinct CDR3 sequences, less than 9.5% seen once. The sample was PBMCs, taken 45 days after the first yellow fever vaccination. The receptors were sampled from a man younger than 35 who received the YFV17D yellow fever vaccine. The CDR3 runs from the conserved cysteine through the conserved F or W. The D gene is left open where the match is weak. Not all rows give a size; the values are once, few, many and, for expanded clones, a class.

TRBJ2-1 few TRBV29-1 TRBD1 CSSRTGGLNNEQFF TGCAGCTCACGGACAGGGGGTTTAAACAATGAGCAGTTCTTC
TRBJ2-3 . TRBV20-1 . CSADYFRRADTQYF TGCAGTGCTGACTACTTCCGAAGGGCAGATACGCAGTATTTT
TRBJ2-5 many TRBV6-2/TRBV6-3 . CASSYSTSTQETQYF TGTGCCAGCAGTTACTCGACATCGACACAAGAGACCCAGTACTTC
TRBJ2-2 few TRBV5-1 . CASSSPSADTGELFF TGCGCCAGCAGCTCCCCTAGTGCAGACACCGGGGAGCTGTTTTTT
TRBJ2-5 few TRBV29-1 . CSVSYRRGPQETQYF TGCAGCGTTTCGTACCGGCGGGGCCCTCAAGAGACCCAGTACTTC
TRBJ2-4 . TRBV12-3/TRBV12-4 . CASSGLGAQSSKNIQYF TGTGCCAGCAGTGGTCTAGGCGCGCAGAGCTCCAAAAACATTCAGTACTTC
TRBJ1-1 few TRBV18 . CASSWGSLRGMNTEAFF TGTGCCAGCTCTTGGGGCTCCCTCCGGGGAATGAACACTGAAGCTTTCTTT
TRBJ2-1 few TRBV14 TRBD2 CASSRRDYLIF TGTGCCAGCAGCAGGCGGGACTACCTAATCTTC
TRBJ1-2 once TRBV5-6 TRBD1 CASSSLDRGHLYGYTF TGTGCCAGCAGCTCCCTGGACAGGGGGCATCTCTATGGCTACACCTTC
TRBJ2-3 . TRBV11-2 TRBD2 CASIQGLATFTDTQYF TGTGCCAGCATCCAAGGACTAGCGACCTTCACAGATACGCAGTATTTT
TRBJ1-2 many TRBV5-1 . CASSLDGPYGYTF TGCGCCAGCAGCTTGGACGGCCCCTATGGCTACACCTTC
TRBJ1-6 few TRBV27 . CAIRSSYNSPLHF TGTGCCATCAGGAGCTCCTATAATTCACCCCTCCACTTT
TRBJ2-2 . TRBV5-1 . CASVQGNTGELFF TGCGCCAGCGTGCAGGGCAACACCGGGGAGCTGTTTTTT
TRBJ2-1 few TRBV12-3/TRBV12-4 TRBD2 CASSPQRGENYNEQFF TGTGCCAGCAGTCCCCAGCGGGGGGAGAACTACAATGAGCAGTTCTTC
TRBJ2-3 few TRBV30 . CAWSEGAEADTQYF TGTGCCTGGAGTGAAGGGGCAGAAGCAGATACGCAGTATTTT
TRBJ1-2 . TRBV5-6 TRBD1 CASRRSGTGLNYGYTF TGTGCCAGCAGGCGATCGGGGACAGGATTGAACTATGGCTACACCTTC
TRBJ1-6 many TRBV20-1 . CSAPKAHNSPLHF TGCAGTGCTCCCAAAGCTCATAATTCACCCCTCCACTTT
TRBJ2-3 . TRBV20-1 . CSALGGTDTQYF TGCAGTGCCTTGGGGGGCACAGATACGCAGTATTTT
TRBJ2-5 . TRBV24-1 TRBD1 CATSEPGQGGETQYF TGTGCCACCAGTGAGCCGGGACAGGGAGGGGAGACCCAGTACTTC
TRBJ2-3 . TRBV29-1 . CSVGRGRRGHTDTQYF TGCAGCGTGGGGAGGGGAAGGCGGGGACACACAGATACGCAGTATTTT
TRBJ1-2 few TRBV20-1 . CSASPFEAAYGYTF TGCAGTGCTAGCCCCTTTGAAGCGGCCTATGGCTACACCTTC
TRBJ2-3 few TRBV6-1 TRBD2 CASWTSGASTDTQYF TGTGCCAGCTGGACTAGCGGGGCCAGCACAGATACGCAGTATTTT
TRBJ2-3 . TRBV11-2 . CASRYRATADTQYF TGTGCCAGCAGGTACCGAGCGACAGCAGATACGCAGTATTTT
TRBJ2-2 . TRBV7-2 TRBD2 CASSLQGLAGYAGELFF TGTGCCAGCAGCTTACAGGGACTAGCGGGGTATGCCGGGGAGCTGTTTTTT
TRBJ2-1 . TRBV20-1 . CSARVYAQERHNEQFF TGCAGTGCTAGAGTCTACGCCCAGGAACGCCACAATGAGCAGTTCTTC
TRBJ2-7 many TRBV7-9 . CASSRHRTDGYEQYF TGTGCCAGCAGCCGTCATAGGACAGACGGATACGAGCAGTACTTC
TRBJ2-3 . TRBV11-2 TRBD2 CASSLPFGERERRTDTQYF TGTGCCAGCAGCTTACCCTTCGGGGAGCGGGAACGCCGCACAGATACGCAGTATTTT
TRBJ2-3 few TRBV5-1 . CASAPGQISTDTQYF TGCGCCAGCGCTCCCGGACAGATTAGCACAGATACGCAGTATTTT
TRBJ2-7 few TRBV30 . CAFPPGQADEQYF TGTGCCTTCCCCCCGGGGCAGGCTGACGAGCAGTACTTC
TRBJ2-5 . TRBV11-1 . CASSSSVHRVGVRSTQYF TGTGCCAGCAGCTCCAGTGTGCACAGGGTAGGGGTAAGGTCGACCCAGTACTTC
TRBJ1-5 many TRBV4-1 TRBD1 CASSQAMGQLPQHF TGCGCCAGCAGCCAAGCCATGGGACAGCTTCCCCAGCATTTT
TRBJ2-5 few TRBV6-4 . CASSGFTQETQYF TGTGCCAGCAGCGGGTTCACCCAAGAGACCCAGTACTTC
TRBJ1-6 . TRBV7-9 . CASSHVPTLPPLHF TGTGCCAGCAGCCACGTACCGACCCTTCCACCCCTCCACTTT
TRBJ2-1 . TRBV5-1 TRBD2 CASSQSGTSGIHRSAEQFF TGCGCCAGCAGCCAATCCGGGACTAGCGGGATCCATCGTAGCGCTGAGCAGTTCTTC
TRBJ2-6 few TRBV6-5 . CASSYRRVSGANVLTF TGTGCCAGCAGTTATAGAAGGGTCTCTGGGGCCAACGTCCTGACTTTC
TRBJ1-1 . TRBV6-1 TRBD1 CASGGQMNTEAFF TGTGCCAGCGGGGGACAGATGAACACTGAAGCTTTCTTT
TRBJ1-5 . TRBV20-1 . CSLAGGGAQHF TGCAGTCTAGCCGGCGGTGGGGCCCAGCATTTT
TRBJ1-1 . TRBV13 TRBD1 CASSWTGEGNTEAFF TGTGCCAGCAGCTGGACAGGGGAGGGGAACACTGAAGCTTTCTTT
TRBJ1-6 few TRBV5-1 . CASSLYADSVGSPLHF TGCGCCAGCAGCTTGTATGCGGATTCGGTAGGATCACCCCTCCACTTT
TRBJ2-2 . TRBV6-7 TRBD2 CASSCRLAGESNTGELFF TGTGCCAGCTCCTGTCGGCTAGCGGGGGAATCGAACACCGGGGAGCTGTTTTTT
TRBJ2-2 . TRBV18 . CASAGVSGTGELFF TGTGCCAGCGCCGGGGTCTCGGGCACCGGGGAGCTGTTTTTT
TRBJ2-1 . TRBV7-2 TRBD2 CASSPLAGISYNEQFF TGTGCCAGCAGCCCCTTAGCGGGGATCTCCTACAATGAGCAGTTCTTC
TRBJ1-2 . TRBV7-9 . CASSLEAYGYTF TGTGCCAGCAGCTTAGAGGCCTATGGCTACACCTTC
TRBJ2-2 . TRBV4-3 . CASSSIGLYTGELFF TGCGCCAGCAGCTCAATAGGGTTATACACCGGGGAGCTGTTTTTT
TRBJ1-3 few TRBV12-3/TRBV12-4 . CASRRTPGNTIYF TGTGCCAGCAGGCGCACCCCTGGAAACACCATATATTTT
TRBJ2-2 few TRBV25-1 TRBD2 CASMDSGGNTGELFF TGTGCCAGCATGGATAGCGGGGGAAACACCGGGGAGCTGTTTTTT
TRBJ2-5 . TRBV7-2 . CASSPPSKETQYF TGTGCCAGCAGCCCCCCCTCCAAGGAGACCCAGTACTTC
TRBJ2-2 few TRBV4-3 . CASSQLGGGPGELFF TGCGCCAGCAGCCAACTGGGGGGGGGGCCCGGGGAGCTGTTTTTT
TRBJ1-2 few TRBV6-5 . CASSYSIGRNGYTF TGTGCCAGCAGTTACTCGATAGGCAGGAATGGCTACACCTTC
TRBJ1-6 . TRBV5-1 TRBD1 CASSLAAGGDSPLHF TGCGCCAGCAGCTTGGCCGCAGGGGGCGATTCACCCCTCCACTTT
TRBJ2-3 . TRBV19 . CATSSSYRDTDTQYF TGTGCCACCAGTAGTTCCTACAGAGACACAGATACGCAGTATTTT
TRBJ1-1 many TRBV12-3/TRBV12-4 TRBD1 CASSYYAGTGGTEAFF TGTGCCAGCAGTTACTACGCCGGGACAGGCGGCACTGAAGCTTTCTTT